These 18 T cell receptor beta chains originate from one sample sequenced in a study of blood T cell repertoires in COVID-19 (dated by TCRdb to about 2020). Library creation used the immunoSEQ multiplex PCR assay. The immuneACCESS repertoire file appears here via TCRdb, limited to in-frame rearrangements. These files lack a portion of the clones; in checked studies, under half of the deficit traces to unresolved V genes, and the cause of the others is not known. The sample profile shows around 250,000 clones; around 90% of them were found once. 0.87% of the sample goes to the ten largest clones. Sample: PBMCs or T cells enriched from blood (not recorded which). The receptors were gathered from a man over 45 who had been exposed to COVID-19.

The chain joins TRBV28 to TRBJ2-1; 7 nucleotides line up with TRBD2. The CDR3 consists of 15 residues. Germline CDR1 reads MDHEN; CDR2 reads SYDVKM. With 5 bases clipped from V and 0 bases from J, the junction kept 4 bases outside the gene matches. The CDR3 nucleotides read TGTGCCAGCAGTACGGGGGGTAGCTCCTACAATGAGCAGTTCTTC. It yields the protein CASSTGGSSYNEQFF.

The J gene is TRBJ1-4, the V gene TRBV29-1, with TRBD1 identical over 8 bases. V gave up 7 bases and J gave up 8 bases; unmatched junction bases: 6. The CDR3 extends over 12 amino acids. Germline-derived CDR1 and CDR2 are SQVTM and ANQGSEA. The CDR3 spells CSAWTGSEKLFF. CDR3 sequence (DNA): TGCAGCGCCTGGACAGGGTCAGAAAAACTGTTTTTT.

V usage is TRBV24-1 and J usage is TRBJ1-5, with TRBD1 matching 7 bases. Germline V gene sequence: CDR1 KGHDR, CDR2 SFDVKD. This CDR3 spans 13 amino acids. V was pared by 9 bases and J by 4 bases, with 5 bases of the junction left unmatched. CDR3 sequence reads: CATGGQSNQPQHF. The CDR3 DNA sequence: TGTGCCACCGGGGGACAGTCAAATCAGCCCCAGCATTTT.

The rearrangement joins TRBV6-5 to TRBJ1-1, with D perhaps TRBD1 (5 bases). The ends were cut back, 6 bases at V and 2 bases at J, with 13 bases in the middle. Germline CDR1 and CDR2: MNHEY and SVGAGI. The CDR3 is made up of 14 amino acids. The CDR3 here is CASSLNQGNTEAFF. The CDR3, as DNA: TGTGCCAGCAGCCTAAACCAGGGAAACACTGAAGCTTTCTTT.

This chain links TRBV25-1 with TRBJ1-2; no firm D call. V lost 2 bases, J lost 3 bases, and 4 bases lay in between. CDR1 MGHDK and CDR2 SYGVNS come from the germline V gene. The CDR3 is 12 residues long. CDR3 DNA sequence: TGTGCCAGCAGTGAACATTACTATGGCTACACCTTC. It codes for CASSEHYYGYTF.

The chain uses TRBV9 and TRBJ2-5; tentative D call: TRBD2 (6 bases). The length of the CDR3 is 14 residues. CDR1 and CDR2 from the germline V gene are SGDLS and YYNGEE. Trimming cost V 5 bases and J 5 bases, with 16 bases left between them. The CDR3 sequence is CASRPGLAGETQYF. CDR3 sequence (DNA): TGTGCCAGCAGGCCGGGACTGGCGGGGGAGACCCAGTACTTC.

The rearrangement links TRBV6-6 to TRBJ2-3; 9 nucleotides agree with TRBD1. The germline CDR1 and CDR2 sequences are MNHNY and SVGAGI (reference sequence). V gave up 4 bases and J gave up 5 bases; unmatched junction bases: 7. The CDR3 loop spans 15 amino acids. The CDR3, as DNA: TGTGCCAGCAGTTGGCCGGGACAGGGACAAGATACGCAGTATTTT. It codes for CASSWPGQGQDTQYF.

V is TRBV3-1 (or the pseudogene TRBV3-2) and J is TRBJ2-7; TRBD2 might be the D (6 bases). This CDR3 region has 13 residues. The germline CDR1 and CDR2 sequences are LGHDT and YNNKEL (reference sequence). Here the CDR3 reads CATTGDISYEQYF. The CDR3 nucleotides read TGTGCTACTACGGGGGATATCTCCTACGAGCAGTACTTC.

The gene calls are TRBV5-4 and TRBJ1-2; D remains unclear. The CDR3 has 16 residues. Trimming took 4 bases from V and 6 from J, leaving 22 bases between them. Per germline, CDR1 SGHNT and CDR2 YYREEE (reference sequence). The DNA of the CDR3 is TGTGCCAGCAGCCCGATAGGGAGGGCGGGTCGGGATGGCTACACCTTC. Protein product: CASSPIGRAGRDGYTF.

On this clone itself: At one of its ends the junction is not consistent with the germline gene, which may arise from a read error. The V call is TRBV7-7, the J call TRBJ2-3; the match to TRBD2 covers 11 bases. The CDR3 has 18 amino acids. From germline, CDR1 is SSHAT and CDR2 FNYEAQ (reference sequence). CDR3 sequence reads: CASSPSPSVAGGTDTQYF. Written as DNA, the CDR3 is TGTGCTAGCAGCCCATCCCCGTCCGTAGCGGGAGGGACAGATACGCAGTATTTT.

In this sample, this clone turned up many times. The chain is built from TRBV2 and TRBJ2-7, with D tentatively TRBD2 (5 bases). The CDR3 runs to 13 residues. The germline V gene encodes CDR1 SNHLY and CDR2 FYNNEI. V was cut by 8 bases and J by 5 bases, with 16 bases left in between. The CDR3 loop reads CASVGNRGDEQYF. In DNA, the CDR3 is TGTGCCAGCGTCGGGAACCGGGGAGACGAGCAGTACTTC.

This clone was observed a few times. In nucleotides, the CDR3 is TGTGCCAGCAGCAGTGGTAGCGGGGGACATGGCGAGCAGTACTTC. Residues: CASSSGSGGHGEQYF. V is TRBV3-1 (or the pseudogene TRBV3-2) and J is TRBJ2-7, with 9 bases identical to TRBD2. The V gene's germline CDR1 is LGHDT and CDR2 YNNKEL (reference sequence). J was trimmed by 6 bases and V by 5 bases; bases with no gene match: 11. The CDR3 contains 15 residues.

The chain combines TRBV4-1 with TRBJ2-3; 10 nucleotides align to TRBD1. V gave up 4 bases and J gave up 3 bases; unmatched junction bases: 16. The CDR3 length is 19 residues. Germline values: CDR1 MGHRA, CDR2 YSYEKL. The CDR3 loop is CASSPRAGTGARKTDTQYF. The CDR3 DNA reads TGCGCCAGCAGCCCCCGGGCGGGGACAGGGGCCAGAAAAACAGATACGCAGTATTTT.

The chain is built from TRBV2 and TRBJ2-3, with TRBD2 matching 7 bases. The J segment lost 2 bases and the V segment lost 3 bases, leaving 8 bases of the junction unmatched. Germline CDR1 SNHLY, CDR2 FYNNEI. There are 16 residues in the CDR3. The CDR3 region has the DNA TGTGCCAGCAGTGAGAAGGAGGGGAGGGTCACAGATACGCAGTATTTT. Translation: CASSEKEGRVTDTQYF.

This chain connects TRBV5-1 to TRBJ1-3, with D unclear. The V gene's germline CDR1 is SGHRS and CDR2 YFSETQ. Trimming removed 2 bases at V and 3 bases at J, with 6 bases between. The CDR3 loop spans 13 amino acids. The chain's CDR3 is CASSFEGGNTIYF. The DNA of the CDR3 is TGCGCCAGCAGCTTTGAGGGTGGAAACACCATATATTTT.

The rearrangement joins TRBV7-9 to TRBJ2-1; a weak D match, TRBD1 (7 bases). The CDR3 extends over 11 amino acids. CDR1 and CDR2 from the germline V gene are SEHNR and FQNEAQ (reference sequence). With 5 bases removed from V and 11 bases from J, the gap between germline ends came to 10 bases. The CDR3 loop is CASSPGGQQFF. In DNA form, the CDR3 reads TGTGCCAGCAGCCCAGGGGGGCAGCAGTTCTTC.

The chain carries TRBV7-9 and TRBJ1-1; no definite D call. This CDR3 spans 13 amino acids. CDR1 SEHNR and CDR2 FQNEAQ come from the germline V gene (reference sequence). Deletions cut 4 bases from V and 8 bases from J, with 14 bases between. In DNA form, the CDR3 reads TGTGCCAGCAGCTCGGCCCCATTCGGGGAAGCTTTCTTT. Its protein product is CASSSAPFGEAFF.

The DNA for the CDR3 is TGCGCCAGCAGCCAAGGGTATTCGGTAGGGGTCACTCAGCCCCAGCATTTT. This translates into CASSQGYSVGVTQPQHF. J is TRBJ1-5 and V is TRBV4-1, with D possibly TRBD1 on 5 matching bases. V lost 1 base and J 6 bases, leaving 19 bases between the germline ends. This CDR3 spans 17 amino acids. In germline, CDR1 is MGHRA, CDR2 YSYEKL.